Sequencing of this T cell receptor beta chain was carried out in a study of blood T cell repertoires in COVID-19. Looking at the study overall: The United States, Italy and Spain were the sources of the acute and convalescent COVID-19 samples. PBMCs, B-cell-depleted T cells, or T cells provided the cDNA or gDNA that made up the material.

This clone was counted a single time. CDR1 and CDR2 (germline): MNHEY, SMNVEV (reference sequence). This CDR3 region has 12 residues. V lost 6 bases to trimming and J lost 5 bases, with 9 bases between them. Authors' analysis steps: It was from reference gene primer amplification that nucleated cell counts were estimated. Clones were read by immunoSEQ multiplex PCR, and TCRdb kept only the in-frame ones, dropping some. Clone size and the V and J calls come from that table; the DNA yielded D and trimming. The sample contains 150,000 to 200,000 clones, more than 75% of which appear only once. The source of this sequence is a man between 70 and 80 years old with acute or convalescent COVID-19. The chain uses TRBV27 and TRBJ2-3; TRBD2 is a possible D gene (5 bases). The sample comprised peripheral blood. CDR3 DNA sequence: TGTGCCAGCAGCCTAGAGGGAGATACGCAGTATTTT. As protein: CASSLEGDTQYF.